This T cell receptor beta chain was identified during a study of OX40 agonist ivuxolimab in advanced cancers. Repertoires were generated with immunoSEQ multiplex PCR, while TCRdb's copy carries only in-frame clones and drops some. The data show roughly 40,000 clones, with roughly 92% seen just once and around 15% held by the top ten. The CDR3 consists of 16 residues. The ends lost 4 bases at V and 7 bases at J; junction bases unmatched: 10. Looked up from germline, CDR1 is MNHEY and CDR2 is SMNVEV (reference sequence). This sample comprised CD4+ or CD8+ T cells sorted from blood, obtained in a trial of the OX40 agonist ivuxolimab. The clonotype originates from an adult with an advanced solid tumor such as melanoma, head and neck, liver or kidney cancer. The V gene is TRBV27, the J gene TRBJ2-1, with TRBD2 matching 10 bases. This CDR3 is CASSSGLASPGNEQFF. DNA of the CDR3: TGTGCCAGCAGTTCGGGACTAGCGTCACCCGGGAATGAGCAGTTCTTC.